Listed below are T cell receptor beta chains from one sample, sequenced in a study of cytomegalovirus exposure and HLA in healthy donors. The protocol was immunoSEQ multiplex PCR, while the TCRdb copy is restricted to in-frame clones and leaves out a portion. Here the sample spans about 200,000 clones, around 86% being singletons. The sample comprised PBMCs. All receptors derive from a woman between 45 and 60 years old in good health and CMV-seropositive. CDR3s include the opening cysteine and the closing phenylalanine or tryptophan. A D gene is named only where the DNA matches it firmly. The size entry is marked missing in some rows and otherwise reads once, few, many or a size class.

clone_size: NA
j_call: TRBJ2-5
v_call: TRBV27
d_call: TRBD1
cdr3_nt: TGTGCCAGCAGTTTTAATCGACAGGGTGGGGAGACCCAGTACTTC
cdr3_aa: CASSFNRQGGETQYF

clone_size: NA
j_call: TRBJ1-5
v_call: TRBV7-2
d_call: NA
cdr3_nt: TGTGCCAGCAGCTCCCTGGCGGAGAGCAATCAGCCCCAGCATTTT
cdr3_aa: CASSSLAESNQPQHF

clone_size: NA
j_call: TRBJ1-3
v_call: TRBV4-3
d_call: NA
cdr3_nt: TGCGCCAGCAGCCAAGATCTGGCGGACTCTGGAAACACCATATATTTT
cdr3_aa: CASSQDLADSGNTIYF

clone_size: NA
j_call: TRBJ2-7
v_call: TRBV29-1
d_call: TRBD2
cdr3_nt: TGCAGCGTTCGAATGGGAGGGGCGTACGAGCAGTACTTC
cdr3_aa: CSVRMGGAYEQYF

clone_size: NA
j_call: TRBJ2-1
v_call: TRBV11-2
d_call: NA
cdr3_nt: TGTGCCAGCAGCTTAGTTCCCACCGGGAGCGCCGGCGGCAATGAGCAGTTCTTC
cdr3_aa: CASSLVPTGSAGGNEQFF

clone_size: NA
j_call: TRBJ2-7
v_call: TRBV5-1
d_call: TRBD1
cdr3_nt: TGCGCCAGCAGCTTGGAGGGACAGGGTCAAAGGGAGCAGTACTTC
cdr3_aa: CASSLEGQGQREQYF

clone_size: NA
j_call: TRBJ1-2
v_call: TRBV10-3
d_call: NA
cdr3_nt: TGTGCCACCGCCCCTACGACCCAGGGGAACTATGGCTACACCTTC
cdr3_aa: CATAPTTQGNYGYTF

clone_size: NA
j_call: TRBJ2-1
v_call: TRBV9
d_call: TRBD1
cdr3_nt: TGTGCCAGCAGCCTAGGGACAGGGGGGTCCAATGAGCAGTTCTTC
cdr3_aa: CASSLGTGGSNEQFF

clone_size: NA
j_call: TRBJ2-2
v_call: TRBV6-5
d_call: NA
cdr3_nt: TGTGCCAGCAGTGCCGGGGCGAACACCGGGGAGCTGTTTTTT
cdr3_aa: CASSAGANTGELFF

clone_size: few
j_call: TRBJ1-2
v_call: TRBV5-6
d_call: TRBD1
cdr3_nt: TGTGCCAGCAGCCGTGGACAGGGAGCTATTGCGAAAGGCTACACCTTC
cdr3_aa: CASSRGQGAIAKGYTF

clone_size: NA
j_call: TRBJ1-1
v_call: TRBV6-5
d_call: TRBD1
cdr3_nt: TGTGCCAGCAGTTACAACAGGGGGCGGTACACTGAAGCTTTCTTT
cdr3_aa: CASSYNRGRYTEAFF

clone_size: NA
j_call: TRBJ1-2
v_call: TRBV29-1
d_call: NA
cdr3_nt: TGCAGCGTTGAGCACAGGCTTCGAAACTATGGCTACACCTTC
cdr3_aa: CSVEHRLRNYGYTF

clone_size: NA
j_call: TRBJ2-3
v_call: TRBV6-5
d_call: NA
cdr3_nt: TGTGCCAGCAGCCCTTCCGGGTTTGGGGATACGCAGTATTTT
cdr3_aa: CASSPSGFGDTQYF

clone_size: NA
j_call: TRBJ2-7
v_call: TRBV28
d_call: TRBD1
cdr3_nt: TGTGCCAGCACCTCGATGGGACAGGGTATTGCCTTC
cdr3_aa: CASTSMGQGIAF

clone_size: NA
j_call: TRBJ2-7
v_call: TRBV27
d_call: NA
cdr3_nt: TGTGCCAGCATCGGGGCCCAGGGGACCTACGAGCAGTACTTC
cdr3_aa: CASIGAQGTYEQYF

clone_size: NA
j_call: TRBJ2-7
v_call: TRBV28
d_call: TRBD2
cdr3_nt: TGTGCCAGCAGTTTTGGTTTAGCGGGGTCACTTTACGAGCAGTACTTC
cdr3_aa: CASSFGLAGSLYEQYF

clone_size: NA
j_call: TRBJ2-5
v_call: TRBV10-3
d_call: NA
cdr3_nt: TGTGCCATCAGTGAGTCTCGAGCGGGCGGCCAAGAGACCCAGTACTTC
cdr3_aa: CAISESRAGGQETQYF

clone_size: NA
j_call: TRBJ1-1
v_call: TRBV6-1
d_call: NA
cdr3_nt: TGTGCCAGCAGAGGAGAGGCTGGTCCGGGTGAAGCTTTCTTT
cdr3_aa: CASRGEAGPGEAFF

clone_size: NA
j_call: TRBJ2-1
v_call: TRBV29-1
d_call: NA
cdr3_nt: TGCAGCGTTAAGGTCCCAGGGAGGAATGAGCAGTTCTTC
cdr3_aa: CSVKVPGRNEQFF

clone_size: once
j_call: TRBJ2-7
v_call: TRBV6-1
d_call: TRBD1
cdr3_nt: TGTGCCAGCGGACAGGGCTACGAGCAGTACTTC
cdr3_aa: CASGQGYEQYF

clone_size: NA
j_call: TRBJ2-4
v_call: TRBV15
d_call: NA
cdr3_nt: TGTGCCACCAGCAAAGGAGGCTTCGCTTCGGTTCAGTACTTC
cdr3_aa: CATSKGGFASVQYF

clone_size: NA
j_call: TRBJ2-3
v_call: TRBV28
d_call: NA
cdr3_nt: TGTGCCAGCAGTCCGAATGCGGATACGCAGTATTTT
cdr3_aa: CASSPNADTQYF

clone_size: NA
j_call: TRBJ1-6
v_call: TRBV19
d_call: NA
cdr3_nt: TGTGCCAGTAGGGACACAGGCTCCTATAATTCACCCCTCCACTTT
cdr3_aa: CASRDTGSYNSPLHF

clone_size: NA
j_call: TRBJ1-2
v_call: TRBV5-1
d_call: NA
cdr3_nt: TGCGCCAGCAGCGACGGGGGGGCAAGCTATGGCTACACCTTC
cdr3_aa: CASSDGGASYGYTF

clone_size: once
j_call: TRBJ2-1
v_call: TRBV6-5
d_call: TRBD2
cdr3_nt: TGTGCCAGCAGTTATGGGGGGGGAAACTACAATGAGCAGTTCTTC
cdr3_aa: CASSYGGGNYNEQFF

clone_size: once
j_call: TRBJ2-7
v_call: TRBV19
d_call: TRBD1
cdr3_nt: TGTGCCAGTAGTACTCTAGGGGGCCTGGACGAGCAGTACTTC
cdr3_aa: CASSTLGGLDEQYF

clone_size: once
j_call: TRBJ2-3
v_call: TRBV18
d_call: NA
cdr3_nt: TGTGCCAGCTCACCACGTGGGGGGACAGATACGCAGTATTTT
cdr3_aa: CASSPRGGTDTQYF

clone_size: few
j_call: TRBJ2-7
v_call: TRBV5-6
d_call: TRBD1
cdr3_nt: TGTGCCAGCAGCCCTGGGACAGGGTTATCCTACGAGCAGTACTTC
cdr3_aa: CASSPGTGLSYEQYF

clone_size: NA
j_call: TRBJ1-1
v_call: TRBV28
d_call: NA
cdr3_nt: TGTGCCAGCAGTTTACAGAAGAACACTGAAGCTTTCTTT
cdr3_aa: CASSLQKNTEAFF

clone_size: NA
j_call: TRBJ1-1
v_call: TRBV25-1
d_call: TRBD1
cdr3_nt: TGTGCCAGCAGTGACGCGACAGGGGGCAGCTCGGGGGCTTTCTTT
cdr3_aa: CASSDATGGSSGAFF

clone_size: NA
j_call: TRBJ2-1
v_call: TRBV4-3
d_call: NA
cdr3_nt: TGCGCCAGCAGCCAGTTAACGGGGGTGGGCAATGAGCAGTTCTTC
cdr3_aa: CASSQLTGVGNEQFF

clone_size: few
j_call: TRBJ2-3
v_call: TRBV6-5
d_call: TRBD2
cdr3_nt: TGTGCCAGCAGTAAGACTAGCGGGGCAGCAGATACGCAGTATTTT
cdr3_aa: CASSKTSGAADTQYF

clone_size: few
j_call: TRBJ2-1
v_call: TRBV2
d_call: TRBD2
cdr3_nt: TGTGCCAGCCGGGGGGGCGCCTACAATGAGCAGTTCTTC
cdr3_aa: CASRGGAYNEQFF

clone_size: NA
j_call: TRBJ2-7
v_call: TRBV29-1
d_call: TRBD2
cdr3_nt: TGCAGCGTTGGGTGGACTAGCGGCTACGAGCAGTACTTC
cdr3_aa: CSVGWTSGYEQYF

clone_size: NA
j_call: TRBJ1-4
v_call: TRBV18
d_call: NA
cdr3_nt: TGTGCCAGCTCACCTGCGGGGAGGAGTAATGAAAAACTGTTTTTT
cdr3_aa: CASSPAGRSNEKLFF

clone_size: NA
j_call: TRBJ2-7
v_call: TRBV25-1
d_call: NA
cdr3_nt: TGTGCCAGCAGTGGCCGGGACAACACCTACGAGCAGTACTTC
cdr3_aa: CASSGRDNTYEQYF

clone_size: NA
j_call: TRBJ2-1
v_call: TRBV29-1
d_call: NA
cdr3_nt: TGCAGCGTTTCCGCCGGGGGAAGTGAGCAGTTCTTC
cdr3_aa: CSVSAGGSEQFF

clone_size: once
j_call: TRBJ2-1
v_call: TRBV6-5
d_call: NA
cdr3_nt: TGTGCCAGCAGTTACTCATTCAGCGTCAGATACAATGAGCAGTTCTTC
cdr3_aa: CASSYSFSVRYNEQFF

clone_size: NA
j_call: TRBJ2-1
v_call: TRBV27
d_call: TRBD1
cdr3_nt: TGTGCCAGCAGTACGGGACAGGGGCGTGGGGGACCCAATGAGCAGTTCTTC
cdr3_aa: CASSTGQGRGGPNEQFF

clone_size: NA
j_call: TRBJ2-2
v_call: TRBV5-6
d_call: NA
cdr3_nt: TGTGCCAGCTCCAGGGAAAACACCGGGGAGCTGTTTTTT
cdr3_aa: CASSRENTGELFF

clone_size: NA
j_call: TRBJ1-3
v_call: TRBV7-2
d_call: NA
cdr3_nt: TGTGCCAGCAGCTTAGGGCAGGGAAGCAACACCATATATTTT
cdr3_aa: CASSLGQGSNTIYF